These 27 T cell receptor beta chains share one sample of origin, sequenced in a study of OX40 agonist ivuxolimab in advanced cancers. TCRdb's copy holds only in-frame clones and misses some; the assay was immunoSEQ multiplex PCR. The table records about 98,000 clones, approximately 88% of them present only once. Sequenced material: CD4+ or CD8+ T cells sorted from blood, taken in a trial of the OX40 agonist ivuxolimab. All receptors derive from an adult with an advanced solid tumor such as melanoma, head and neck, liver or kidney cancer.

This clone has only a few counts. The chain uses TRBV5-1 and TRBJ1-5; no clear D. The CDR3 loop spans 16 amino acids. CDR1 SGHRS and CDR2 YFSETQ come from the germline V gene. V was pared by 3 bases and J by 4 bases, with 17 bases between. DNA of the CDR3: TGCGCCAGCAGCTGGCCGCCGGGGAGGTTAAATCAGCCCCAGCATTTT. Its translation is CASSWPPGRLNQPQHF.

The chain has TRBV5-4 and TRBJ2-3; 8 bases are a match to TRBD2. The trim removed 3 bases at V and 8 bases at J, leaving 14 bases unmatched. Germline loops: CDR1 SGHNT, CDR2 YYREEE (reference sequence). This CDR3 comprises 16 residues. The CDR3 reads CASSSLAGGGASTQYF. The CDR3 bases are TGTGCCAGCAGCTCCCTAGCGGGCGGTGGGGCGAGTACGCAGTATTTT. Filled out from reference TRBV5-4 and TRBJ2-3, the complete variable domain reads ETGVTQSPTHLIKTRGQQVTLRCSSQSGHNTVSWYQQALGQGPQFIFQYYREEENGRGNFPPRFSGLQFPNYSSELNVNALELDDSALYLCASSSLAGGGASTQYFGPGTRLTVL.

The CDR3 spells CASGTGGSDTQYF. CDR3 DNA: TGCGCCAGCGGGACAGGGGGCTCAGATACGCAGTATTTT. The gene calls are TRBV5-1 and TRBJ2-3; 12 bases align to TRBD1. The CDR3 is made up of 13 amino acids. J was trimmed by 4 bases and V by 7 bases; bases with no gene match: 1. Germline CDR1 reads SGHRS; CDR2 reads YFSETQ. The whole variable domain, filled in from reference TRBV5-1 and TRBJ2-3, reads KAGVTQTPRYLIKTRGQQVTLSCSPISGHRSVSWYQQTPGQGLQFLFEYFSETQRNKGNFPGRFSGRQFSNSRSEMNVSTLELGDSALYLCASGTGGSDTQYFGPGTRLTVL.

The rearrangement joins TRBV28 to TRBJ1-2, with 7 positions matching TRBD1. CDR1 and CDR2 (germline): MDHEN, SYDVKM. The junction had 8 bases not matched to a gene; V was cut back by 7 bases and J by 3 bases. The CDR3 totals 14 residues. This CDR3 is CASIISGGDYGYTF. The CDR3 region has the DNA TGTGCCAGCATAATTTCAGGGGGGGACTATGGCTACACCTTC.

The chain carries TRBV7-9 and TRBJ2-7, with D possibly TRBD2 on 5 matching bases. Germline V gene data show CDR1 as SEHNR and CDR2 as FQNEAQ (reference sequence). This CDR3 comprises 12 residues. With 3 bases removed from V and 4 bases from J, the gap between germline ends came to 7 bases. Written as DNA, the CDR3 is TGTGCCAGCAGCTTTTCGGGGTACGAGCAGTACTTC. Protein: CASSFSGYEQYF.

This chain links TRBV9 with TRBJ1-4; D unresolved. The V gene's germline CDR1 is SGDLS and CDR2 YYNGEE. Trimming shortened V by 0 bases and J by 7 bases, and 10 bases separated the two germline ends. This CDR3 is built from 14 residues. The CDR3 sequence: CASSVGGSLEKLFF. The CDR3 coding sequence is TGTGCCAGCAGCGTAGGCGGCAGCCTTGAAAAACTGTTTTTT. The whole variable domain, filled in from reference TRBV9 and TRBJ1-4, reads DSGVTQTPKHLITATGQRVTLRCSPRSGDLSVYWYQQSLDQGLQFLIQYYNGEERAKGNILERFSAQQFPDLHSELNLSSLELGDSALYFCASSVGGSLEKLFFGSGTQLSVL.

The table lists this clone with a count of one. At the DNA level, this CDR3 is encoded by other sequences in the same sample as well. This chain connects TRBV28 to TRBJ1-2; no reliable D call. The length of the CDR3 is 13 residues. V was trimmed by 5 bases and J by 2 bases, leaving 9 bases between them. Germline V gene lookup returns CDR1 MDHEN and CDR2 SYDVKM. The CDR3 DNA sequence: TGTGCCAGCAGTCTTCCGGGAAACTATGGCTACACCTTC. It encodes CASSLPGNYGYTF.

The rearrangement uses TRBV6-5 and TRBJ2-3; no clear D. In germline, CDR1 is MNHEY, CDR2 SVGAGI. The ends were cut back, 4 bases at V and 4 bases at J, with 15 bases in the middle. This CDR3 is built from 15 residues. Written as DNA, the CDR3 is TGTGCCAGCAGTTCCCGTGTTTCATGGCCAGATACGCAGTATTTT. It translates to CASSSRVSWPDTQYF.

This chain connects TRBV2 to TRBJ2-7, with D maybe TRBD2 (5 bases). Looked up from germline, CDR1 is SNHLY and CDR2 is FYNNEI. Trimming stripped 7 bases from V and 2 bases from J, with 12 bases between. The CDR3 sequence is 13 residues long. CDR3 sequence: CASTGGLAYEQYF. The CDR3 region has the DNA TGTGCCAGCACGGGCGGGCTCGCCTACGAGCAGTACTTC.

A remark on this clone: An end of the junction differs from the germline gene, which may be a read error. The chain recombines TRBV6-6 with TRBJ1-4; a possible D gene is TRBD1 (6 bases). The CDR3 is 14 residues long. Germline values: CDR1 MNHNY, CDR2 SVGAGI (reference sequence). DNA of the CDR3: TGTGCCAGCACCTTGGGGGCGGGCTCCGGGTCTAAGGTTTTT. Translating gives CASTLGAGSGSKVF.

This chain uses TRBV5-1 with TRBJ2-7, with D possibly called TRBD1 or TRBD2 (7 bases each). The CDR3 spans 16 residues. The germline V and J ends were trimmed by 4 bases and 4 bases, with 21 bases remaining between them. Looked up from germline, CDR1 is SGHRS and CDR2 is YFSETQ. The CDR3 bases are TGCGCCAGCAGCCCTGGACTAGGGGGCCGTCTTTACGAGCAGTACTTC. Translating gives CASSPGLGGRLYEQYF.

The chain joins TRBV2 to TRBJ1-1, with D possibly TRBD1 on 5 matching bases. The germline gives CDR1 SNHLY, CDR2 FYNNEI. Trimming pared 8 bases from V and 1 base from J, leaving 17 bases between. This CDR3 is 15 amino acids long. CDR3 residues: CASGPPGGENTEAFF. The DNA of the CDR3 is TGTGCCAGCGGCCCTCCGGGGGGGGAGAACACTGAAGCTTTCTTT. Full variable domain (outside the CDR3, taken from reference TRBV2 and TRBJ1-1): EPEVTQTPSHQVTQMGQEVILRCVPISNHLYFYWYRQILGQKVEFLVSFYNNEISEKSEIFDDQFSVERPDGSNFTLKIRSTKLEDSAMYFCASGPPGGENTEAFFGQGTRLTVV.

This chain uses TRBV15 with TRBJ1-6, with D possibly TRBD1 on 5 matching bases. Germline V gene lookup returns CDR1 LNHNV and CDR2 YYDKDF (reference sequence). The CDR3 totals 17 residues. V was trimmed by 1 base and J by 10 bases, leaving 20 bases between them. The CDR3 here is CATSRGSFGGKGSPLHF. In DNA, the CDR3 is TGTGCCACCAGCAGAGGGTCCTTTGGGGGGAAAGGATCACCCCTCCACTTT. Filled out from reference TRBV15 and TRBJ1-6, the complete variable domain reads DAMVIQNPRYQVTQFGKPVTLSCSQTLNHNVMYWYQQKSSQAPKLLFHYYDKDFNNEADTPDNFQSRRPNTSFCFLDIRSPGLGDTAMYLCATSRGSFGGKGSPLHFGNGTRLTVT.

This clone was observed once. Here the CDR3 DNA reads TGTGCCAGCAGCGGGGGGGGTTTTCAGCCCCAGCATTTT. Residues: CASSGGGFQPQHF. The V call is TRBV7-6, the J call TRBJ1-5; TRBD1 might be the D (5 bases). The CDR3 spans 13 residues. Germline CDR1 and CDR2: SGHVS and FNYEAQ. V was cut by 5 bases and J by 6 bases, with 11 bases left in between.

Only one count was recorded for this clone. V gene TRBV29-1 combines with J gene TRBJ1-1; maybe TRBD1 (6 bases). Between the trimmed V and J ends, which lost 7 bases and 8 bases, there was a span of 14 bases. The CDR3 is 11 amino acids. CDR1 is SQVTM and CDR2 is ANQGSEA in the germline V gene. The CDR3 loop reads CSAPLTGEAFF. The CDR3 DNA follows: TGCAGCGCTCCCCTCACAGGGGAAGCTTTCTTT.

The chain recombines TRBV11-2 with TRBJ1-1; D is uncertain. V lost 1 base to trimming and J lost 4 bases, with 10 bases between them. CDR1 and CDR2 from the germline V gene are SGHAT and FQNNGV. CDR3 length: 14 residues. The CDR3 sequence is CASSLGRTFTEAFF. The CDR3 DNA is TGTGCCAGCAGCTTAGGGAGAACTTTCACTGAAGCTTTCTTT. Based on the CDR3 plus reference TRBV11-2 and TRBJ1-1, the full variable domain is EAGVAQSPRYKIIEKRQSVAFWCNPISGHATLYWYQQILGQGPKLLIQFQNNGVVDDSQLPKDRFSAERLKGVDSTLKIQPAKLEDSAVYLCASSLGRTFTEAFFGQGTRLTVV.

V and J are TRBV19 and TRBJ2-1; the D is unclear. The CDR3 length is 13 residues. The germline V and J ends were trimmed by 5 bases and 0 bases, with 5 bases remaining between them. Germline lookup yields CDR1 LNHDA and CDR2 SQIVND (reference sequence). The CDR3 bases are TGTGCCAGTAGTCCATACTCCTACAATGAGCAGTTCTTC. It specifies CASSPYSYNEQFF.

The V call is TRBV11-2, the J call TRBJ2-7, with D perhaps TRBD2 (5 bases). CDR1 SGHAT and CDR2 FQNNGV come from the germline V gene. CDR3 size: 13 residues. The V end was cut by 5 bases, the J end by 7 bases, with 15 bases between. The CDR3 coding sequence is TGTGCCAGCAGCCCTCCCTCCGGGGTTGAGCAGTACTTC. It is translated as CASSPPSGVEQYF.

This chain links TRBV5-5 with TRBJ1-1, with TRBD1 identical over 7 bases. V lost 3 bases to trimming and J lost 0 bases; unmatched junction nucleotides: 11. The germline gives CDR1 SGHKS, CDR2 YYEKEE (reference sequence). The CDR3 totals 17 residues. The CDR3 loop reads CASSSSGTEDLNTEAFF. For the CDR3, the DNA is TGTGCCAGCAGCTCCTCCGGGACAGAAGACTTGAACACTGAAGCTTTCTTT.

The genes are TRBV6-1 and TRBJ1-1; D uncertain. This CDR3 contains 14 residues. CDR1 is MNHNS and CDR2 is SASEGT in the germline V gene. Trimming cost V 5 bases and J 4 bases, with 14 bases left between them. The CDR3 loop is CASSYIRAGTEAFF. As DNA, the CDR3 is TGTGCCAGCAGTTATATTAGGGCTGGCACTGAAGCTTTCTTT.

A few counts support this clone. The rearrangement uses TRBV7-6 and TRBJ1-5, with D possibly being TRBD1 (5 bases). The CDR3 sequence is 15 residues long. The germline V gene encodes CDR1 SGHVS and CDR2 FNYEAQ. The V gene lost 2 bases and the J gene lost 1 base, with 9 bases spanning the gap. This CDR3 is CASSLSQGSNQPQHF. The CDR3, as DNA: TGTGCCAGCAGCTTAAGTCAGGGAAGCAATCAGCCCCAGCATTTT. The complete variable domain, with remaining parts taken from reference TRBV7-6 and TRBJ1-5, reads GAGVSQSPRYKVTKRGQDVALRCDPISGHVSLYWYRQALGQGPEFLTYFNYEAQQDKSGLPNDRFSAERPEGSISTLTIQRTEQRDSAMYRCASSLSQGSNQPQHFGDGTRLSIL.

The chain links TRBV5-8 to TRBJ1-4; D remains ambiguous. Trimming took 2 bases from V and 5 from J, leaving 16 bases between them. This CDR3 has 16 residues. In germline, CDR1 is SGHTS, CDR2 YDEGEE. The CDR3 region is CASSFPTTSRNEKLFF. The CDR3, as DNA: TGTGCCAGCAGCTTCCCGACAACTAGCCGAAATGAAAAACTGTTTTTT.

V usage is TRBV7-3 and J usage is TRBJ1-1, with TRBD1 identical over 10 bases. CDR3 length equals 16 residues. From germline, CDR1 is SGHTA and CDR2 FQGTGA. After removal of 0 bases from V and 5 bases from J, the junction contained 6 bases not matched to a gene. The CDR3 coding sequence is TGTGCCAGCAGCTTAACCGGGACAGGGGAGAGGACTGAAGCTTTCTTT. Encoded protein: CASSLTGTGERTEAFF.

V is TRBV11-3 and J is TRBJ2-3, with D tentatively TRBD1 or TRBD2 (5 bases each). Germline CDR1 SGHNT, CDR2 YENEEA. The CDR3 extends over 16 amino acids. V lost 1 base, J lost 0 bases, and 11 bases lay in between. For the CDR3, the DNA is TGTGCCAGCAGCTTAGGGGACGGAACTAGCACAGATACGCAGTATTTT. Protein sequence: CASSLGDGTSTDTQYF.

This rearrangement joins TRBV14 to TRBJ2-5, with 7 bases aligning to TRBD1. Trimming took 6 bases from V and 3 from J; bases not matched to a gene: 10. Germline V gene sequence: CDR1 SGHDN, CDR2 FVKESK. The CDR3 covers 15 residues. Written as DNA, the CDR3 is TGTGCCAGCAGACGATTTGGTACAGGGGAAGAGACCCAGTACTTC. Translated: CASRRFGTGEETQYF.

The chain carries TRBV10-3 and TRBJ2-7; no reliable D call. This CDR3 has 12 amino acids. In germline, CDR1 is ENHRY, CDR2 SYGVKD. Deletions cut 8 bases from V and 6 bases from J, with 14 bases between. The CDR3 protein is CAIRLDQSEQYF. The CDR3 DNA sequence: TGTGCCATCCGTCTGGACCAAAGCGAGCAGTACTTC.

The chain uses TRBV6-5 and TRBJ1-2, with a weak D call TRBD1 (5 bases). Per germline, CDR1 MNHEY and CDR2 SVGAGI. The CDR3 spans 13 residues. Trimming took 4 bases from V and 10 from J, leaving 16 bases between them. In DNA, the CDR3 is TGTGCCAGCAGTTCGACAGTAGGATCTTCCTACACCTTC. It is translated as CASSSTVGSSYTF.